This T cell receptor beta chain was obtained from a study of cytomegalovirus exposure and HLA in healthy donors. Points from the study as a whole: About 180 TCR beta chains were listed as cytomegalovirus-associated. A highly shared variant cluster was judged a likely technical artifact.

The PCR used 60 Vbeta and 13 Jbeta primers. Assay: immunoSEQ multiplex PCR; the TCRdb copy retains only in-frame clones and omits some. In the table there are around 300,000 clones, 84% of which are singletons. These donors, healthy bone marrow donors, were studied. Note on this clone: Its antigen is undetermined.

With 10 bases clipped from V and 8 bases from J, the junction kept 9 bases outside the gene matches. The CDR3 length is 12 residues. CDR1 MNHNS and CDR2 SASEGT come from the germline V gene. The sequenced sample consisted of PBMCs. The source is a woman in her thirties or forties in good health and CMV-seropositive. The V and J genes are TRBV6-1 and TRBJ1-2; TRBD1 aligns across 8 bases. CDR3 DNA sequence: TGTGCCACTAACCAGGGGGCGGAAGGCTACACCTTC. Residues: CATNQGAEGYTF.